The text below deals with one T cell receptor (beta chain). Its antigen is not identified. CDR3 length: 12 amino acids. V lost 6 bases, J lost 14 bases, and 11 bases stayed unmatched. This sample was included in a study of blood T cells in healthy people across ages. Study findings and constraints: Both naive CD4+ cell counts and diversity were greater in long-lived donors than in aged donors.

A J-beta primer mix and a sample-barcoded 5' primer were used in a second PCR of roughly 7 to 12 cycles. TCRdb reanalysed the 5' RACE reads using MiXCR and keeps one entry per CDR3 protein. The table records about 780,000 distinct CDR3 sequences, about a quarter of them present only once. This sample was also put to use in a study of T cells of mothers and their children. That report notes: Per 15 ul, 1.5 ug of RNA was used, with all extracted RNA going into cDNA synthesis.

This TCR was sampled from a boy under 18 in good health. Sample: blood. The chain uses TRBV12-3 or TRBV12-4 and TRBJ2-3; 7 bases match TRBD1. The CDR3 reads CASSWGQLEMYF. The CDR3 nucleotides read TGTGCCAGCAGCTGGGGACAGCTGGAGATGTATTTT.